Detailed here is one T cell receptor (beta chain). The sorted conventional CD4 T cells were gated as CD4+CD127+. The CDR3 length is 14 residues. Germline V gene lookup returns CDR1 MNHEY and CDR2 SVGAGI. Deletions cut 5 bases from V and 6 bases from J, with 14 bases between. These data are taken from a study of B cell selection in AIRE deficiency. Assay used: immunoSEQ multiplex PCR; TCRdb lists only in-frame clones, some missing. The sample shows 21,000 or so clones, about 96% of them seen only once. This sequence was found in a human donor with AIRE deficiency. The chain links TRBV6-5 to TRBJ1-5; D gene uncertain. Source material: conventional CD4+ T cells sorted from PBMCs. The CDR3 protein is CASSPDTIGQPQHF. The CDR3, as DNA: TGTGCCAGCAGTCCAGACACCATAGGTCAGCCCCAGCATTTT.